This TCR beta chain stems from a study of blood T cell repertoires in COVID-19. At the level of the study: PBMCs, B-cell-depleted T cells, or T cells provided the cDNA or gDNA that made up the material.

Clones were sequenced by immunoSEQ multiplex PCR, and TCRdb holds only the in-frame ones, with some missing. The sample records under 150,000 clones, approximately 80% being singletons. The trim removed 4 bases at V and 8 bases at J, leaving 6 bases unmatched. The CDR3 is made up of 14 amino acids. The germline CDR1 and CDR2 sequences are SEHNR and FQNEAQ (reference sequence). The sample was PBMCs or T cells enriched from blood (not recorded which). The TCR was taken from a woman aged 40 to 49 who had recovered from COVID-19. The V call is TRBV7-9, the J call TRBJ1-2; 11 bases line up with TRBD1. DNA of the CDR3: TGTGCCAGCAGCTCGGCCGGGACAGGGGGAGGCTACACCTTC. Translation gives CASSSAGTGGGYTF.